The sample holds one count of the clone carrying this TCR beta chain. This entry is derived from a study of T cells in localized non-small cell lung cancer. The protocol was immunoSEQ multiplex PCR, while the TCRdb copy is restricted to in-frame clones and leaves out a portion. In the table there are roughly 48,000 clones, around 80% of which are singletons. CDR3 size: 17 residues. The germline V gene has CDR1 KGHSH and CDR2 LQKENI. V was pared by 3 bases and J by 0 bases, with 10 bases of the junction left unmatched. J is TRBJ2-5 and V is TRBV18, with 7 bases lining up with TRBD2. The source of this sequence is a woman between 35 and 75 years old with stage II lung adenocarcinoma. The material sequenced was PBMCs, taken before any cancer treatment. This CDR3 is CASSPSITGGYQETQYF. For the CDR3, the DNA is TGTGCCAGCTCACCTTCGATAACGGGGGGATACCAAGAGACCCAGTACTTC.